A single sample gave rise to the 21 T cell receptor beta chains below, sequenced in a study of T cell repertoires in cytomegalovirus infection. For these TCRs, the target antigens are not known. TCRdb independently ran MiXCR on the reads; one entry per CDR3 protein. The sample carries 640,000 or so distinct CDR3 sequences, 30% to 35% recorded once. The sequenced sample was cultured PBMCs, obtained from culture after CMV antigen stimulation. The origin of the receptors is a human donor in good health (CMV status not recorded). Some clones in this sample may be carry-over from other donors' samples.

The rearrangement uses TRBV5-1 and TRBJ2-5; the match to TRBD2 covers 10 bases. Germline V gene data show CDR1 as SGHRS and CDR2 as YFSETQ. Unmatched junction bases numbered 13, after V lost 0 bases and J lost 5 bases. CDR3 length equals 18 residues. For the CDR3, the DNA is TGCGCCAGCAGCTTGGTCGGTCTAGCGGGGGACCTGGGGGAGACCCAGTACTTC. Protein: CASSLVGLAGDLGETQYF.

V is TRBV6-1 and J is TRBJ2-3, with TRBD2 matching over 7 bases. This CDR3 contains 13 residues. Germline CDR1 and CDR2: MNHNS and SASEGT. The trim removed 4 bases at V and 6 bases at J, leaving 4 bases unmatched. As DNA, the CDR3 is TGTGCCAGCAGTGGGGAGGGGCCGGATACGCAGTATTTT. Residues: CASSGEGPDTQYF.

This chain joins TRBV27 and TRBJ1-1, with D perhaps matching TRBD1 (5 bases). The germline gives CDR1 MNHEY, CDR2 SMNVEV (reference sequence). Trimming shortened V by 6 bases and J by 7 bases, and 12 bases separated the two germline ends. The CDR3 is 12 amino acids. CDR3 DNA: TGTGCCAGCAGCCGAATTGGGGGTGAAGCTTTCTTT. Protein product: CASSRIGGEAFF.

The rearrangement joins TRBV29-1 to TRBJ2-2; perhaps TRBD2 as D (7 bases). V was cut by 6 bases and J by 0 bases, with 14 bases left in between. Germline values: CDR1 SQVTM, CDR2 ANQGSEA. This CDR3 has 15 amino acids. The CDR3: CSVKGGGTNTGELFF. DNA for the CDR3: TGCAGCGTGAAGGGGGGGGGCACGAACACCGGGGAGCTGTTTTTT.

In this sample, this clonotype turned up a few times. The genes are TRBV19 and TRBJ2-5; no reliable D call. The CDR3 sequence is 17 residues long. Trimming cost V 3 bases and J 5 bases, with 22 bases left between them. Germline-derived CDR1 and CDR2 are LNHDA and SQIVND (reference sequence). CDR3 coding DNA: TGTGCCAGTAGTATCTCGGCGTTGGGCTATCCCGATGAGACCCAGTACTTC. Translated: CASSISALGYPDETQYF.

This clonotype was found a few times. The rearrangement links TRBV5-1 to TRBJ1-1; possibly TRBD1 for D (6 bases). The germline V and J ends were trimmed by 0 bases and 4 bases, with 10 bases remaining between them. The germline V gene encodes CDR1 SGHRS and CDR2 YFSETQ. This CDR3 has 14 amino acids. The CDR3 DNA is TGCGCCAGCAGCTTGGGGACAGCGCCCACTGAAGCTTTCTTT. Translated: CASSLGTAPTEAFF.

The chain joins TRBV11-3 to TRBJ2-3; D ambiguous. V lost 0 bases, J lost 8 bases, and 9 bases lay in between. The CDR3 consists of 13 residues. CDR1 is SGHNT and CDR2 is YENEEA in the germline V gene. CDR3 DNA sequence: TGTGCCAGCAGCTTAGACCCGGCCGGTACGCAGTATTTT. Translation gives CASSLDPAGTQYF. Combining the CDR3 with reference TRBV11-3 and TRBJ2-3 gives the whole variable domain EAGVVQSPRYKIIEKKQPVAFWCNPISGHNTLYWYLQNLGQGPELLIRYENEEAVDDSQLPKDRFSAERLKGVDSTLKIQPAELGDSAVYLCASSLDPAGTQYFGPGTRLTVL.

There are a few counts of this clonotype. V is TRBV6-6 and J is TRBJ2-5, with TRBD2 identical over 7 bases. V trimming: 4 bases; J trimming: 5 bases; junction bases outside the gene matches: 4. The CDR3 is made up of 13 amino acids. Germline V gene data show CDR1 as MNHNY and CDR2 as SVGAGI (reference sequence). For the CDR3, the DNA is TGTGCCAGCAGTTTTGCGGGAGCTGAGACCCAGTACTTC. It codes for CASSFAGAETQYF.

CDR3 coding DNA: TGTGCCAGCAGCTTAGCGGGACAGGGTAGGAACGGCTACACCTTC. Amino acid sequence: CASSLAGQGRNGYTF. This chain connects TRBV7-4 to TRBJ1-2, with 9 bases aligning to TRBD1. This CDR3 contains 15 residues. The junction had 7 bases not matched to a gene; V was cut back by 0 bases and J by 8 bases. Germline lookup yields CDR1 SGHVT and CDR2 SQSDAQ. The whole variable domain, filled in from reference TRBV7-4 and TRBJ1-2, reads GAGVSQSPRYKVAKRGRDVALRCDSISGHVTLYWYRQTLGQGSEVLTYSQSDAQRDKSGRPSGRFSAERPERSVSTLKIQRTEQGDSAVYLCASSLAGQGRNGYTFGSGTRLTVV.

This CDR3 reads CASSPNRGGRDEKLFF. DNA for the CDR3: TGTGCCAGCTCACCTAACAGGGGCGGGAGAGATGAAAAACTGTTTTTT. The rearrangement joins TRBV18 to TRBJ1-4, with TRBD1 identical over 7 bases. This CDR3 is built from 16 residues. CDR1 and CDR2 (germline): KGHSH, LQKENI. The V gene end was trimmed by 3 bases and the J gene end by 6 bases; junction bases not matched to a gene: 10.

This clonotype turned up a few times. The chain employs TRBV6-1 and TRBJ2-1, with D perhaps matching TRBD1 or TRBD2 (6 bases each). This CDR3 comprises 13 residues. Germline CDR1 is MNHNS and CDR2 is SASEGT. Deletions cut 6 bases from V and 5 bases from J, with 11 bases between. In nucleotides, the CDR3 is TGTGCCAGCAGGTGGGGGGCTAACAATGAGCAGTTCTTC. Translated, it gives CASRWGANNEQFF.

This clonotype was seen more than once but under ten times. The chain's CDR3 is CASTRGTITDTQYF. The CDR3 region has the DNA TGTGCCAGCACTAGAGGGACTATCACAGATACGCAGTATTTT. The V call is TRBV11-2, the J call TRBJ2-3; 7 nucleotides line up with TRBD2. The CDR3 consists of 14 residues. The V and J ends lost 7 bases and 2 bases, in that order; junction bases with no gene match: 6. CDR1 SGHAT and CDR2 FQNNGV come from the germline V gene.

The chain has TRBV14 and TRBJ2-7; D unresolved. The CDR3 spans 13 residues. The V gene lost 1 base and the J gene lost 9 bases, with 13 bases spanning the gap. Germline V lookup: CDR1 SGHDN, CDR2 FVKESK. CDR3 bases: TGTGCCAGCAGCCAAGGGCGCAGGTGGTTGCAGTACTTC. This gives the protein CASSQGRRWLQYF.

The rearrangement joins TRBV7-9 to TRBJ1-1, with D possibly being TRBD1 (5 bases). CDR1 is SEHNR, CDR2 FQNEAQ, per germline (reference sequence). The CDR3 length is 14 residues. The ends were cut back, 5 bases at V and 1 base at J, with 11 bases in the middle. The DNA for the CDR3 is TGTGCCAGCAGCACGGGACTCCGGAACACTGAAGCTTTCTTT. Protein sequence: CASSTGLRNTEAFF.

This chain links TRBV5-1 with TRBJ1-1; TRBD1 aligns across 10 bases. This CDR3 spans 16 amino acids. CDR1 and CDR2 from the germline V gene are SGHRS and YFSETQ. J was trimmed by 1 base and V by 2 bases; bases with no gene match: 5. This CDR3 reads CASSFYGQGENTEAFF. DNA for the CDR3: TGCGCCAGCAGCTTCTACGGACAGGGGGAGAACACTGAAGCTTTCTTT.

This clonotype showed up just a few times. The chain recombines TRBV7-6 with TRBJ2-5; no reliable D call. The germline CDR1 and CDR2 sequences are SGHVS and FNYEAQ. V lost 2 bases and J lost 5, with 9 bases in between. The CDR3 is 13 amino acids. The CDR3 sequence is CASSLNGWETQYF. In DNA, the CDR3 is TGTGCCAGCAGCTTAAATGGATGGGAGACCCAGTACTTC.

The chain's CDR3 is CASSFEGNTDTQYF. In DNA, the CDR3 is TGCGCCAGCAGCTTCGAGGGGAACACAGATACGCAGTATTTT. The rearrangement joins TRBV5-1 to TRBJ2-3; D may correspond to TRBD1 or TRBD2 (5 bases each). The CDR3 loop spans 14 amino acids. Germline V gives CDR1 SGHRS, CDR2 YFSETQ. Trimming shortened V by 2 bases and J by 2 bases, and 9 bases separated the two germline ends.

The CDR3 loop reads CASSYDWETQYF. CDR3 sequence (DNA): TGTGCCAGCAGTTACGATTGGGAGACCCAGTACTTC. The chain is built from TRBV6-2 or TRBV6-3 and TRBJ2-5; D gene unclear. V was cut by 2 bases and J by 5 bases, with 6 bases left in between. Germline CDR1 is MNHEY and CDR2 is SVGEGT. This CDR3 spans 12 amino acids.

The chain recombines TRBV11-2 with TRBJ1-1; a weak D match, TRBD1 (5 bases). Trimming stripped 2 bases from V and 5 bases from J, with 9 bases between. The CDR3 is 13 residues long. Germline V gene sequence: CDR1 SGHAT, CDR2 FQNNGV. The CDR3 DNA sequence: TGTGCCAGCAGCTTAAGACAGCTGACTGAAGCTTTCTTT. Translating gives CASSLRQLTEAFF.

The genes are TRBV5-1 and TRBJ2-1; 12 bases agree with TRBD2. Unmatched junction bases numbered 6, after V lost 3 bases and J lost 8 bases. The CDR3 loop spans 15 amino acids. Germline V lookup: CDR1 SGHRS, CDR2 YFSETQ. The CDR3 here is CASSSGLAGKDEQFF. Here the CDR3 DNA reads TGCGCCAGCAGCTCCGGACTAGCGGGGAAAGATGAGCAGTTCTTC.

The rearrangement joins TRBV2 to TRBJ2-7; TRBD2 aligns across 11 bases. Germline V CDR1 and CDR2: SNHLY, FYNNEI. J was trimmed by 6 bases and V by 8 bases; bases with no gene match: 6. The CDR3 is 13 amino acids. CDR3 nucleotide sequence: TGTGCCAGCGATACTAGCGGGAGTGCCGAGCAGTACTTC. Translation: CASDTSGSAEQYF.